The rows below give T cell receptor beta chains drawn from one sample of a study of post-analysis software for immune sequencing data. TCRdb fed the PCR reads into MiXCR, producing one record per CDR3 protein. The profile shows 700,000 to 800,000 distinct CDR3 sequences, around 27% of them singletons. Specimen: blood. Source of these receptors: a girl aged 10 to 17 with multiple sclerosis. Each CDR3 is given with its conserved first and last residue. A D gene is named only where the DNA matches it firmly. Clone sizes are given selectively: once, few, many, or a class where the clone is expanded.

cdr3_nt	cdr3_aa	d_call	v_call	clone_size	j_call
TGTGCCAGCATCTCCGGCGGGGGGAGCAAAAACATTCAGTACTTC	CASISGGGSKNIQYF	TRBD2	TRBV28	-	TRBJ2-4
TGTGCCAGCAGTAGGGGAGGGGATTTAATTCGGTACTTC	CASSRGGDLIRYF	TRBD2	TRBV9	-	TRBJ2-5
TGTGCCAGCACCCGGGACAGGCGATACTATGGCTACACCTTC	CASTRDRRYYGYTF	TRBD1	TRBV6-5	-	TRBJ1-2
TGTGCCAGCAGTTCCACAGGGGGCACTGAAGCTTTCTTT	CASSSTGGTEAFF	TRBD1	TRBV12-3/TRBV12-4	many	TRBJ1-1
TGTGCCAGCAGTCAGACAGGGGGCTACGGCTACACCTTC	CASSQTGGYGYTF	TRBD1	TRBV3-1	-	TRBJ1-2
TGTGCCAGCAGAATAGGGGCGAACACCGGGGAGCTGTTTTTT	CASRIGANTGELFF	-	TRBV12-3/TRBV12-4	once	TRBJ2-2
TGCAGCGCGACCCCTGGGGGCACTGAAGCTTTCTTT	CSATPGGTEAFF	-	TRBV29-1	few	TRBJ1-1
TGTGCCAGCAGCTTAGCGCGGTCGCAGGGGGTCGGCAATGAGCAGTTCTTC	CASSLARSQGVGNEQFF	TRBD1	TRBV7-6	many	TRBJ2-1
TGTGCCACCAGCAGAGCGGTTGGGGCCGCTCCCACGCTCGAGCAGTACTTC	CATSRAVGAAPTLEQYF	-	TRBV15	-	TRBJ2-7
TGTGCAAGTCGCTCCCAAGGGGCAGGGAGACCCAAAAACATTCAGTACTTC	CASRSQGAGRPKNIQYF	-	TRBV12-2	few	TRBJ2-4